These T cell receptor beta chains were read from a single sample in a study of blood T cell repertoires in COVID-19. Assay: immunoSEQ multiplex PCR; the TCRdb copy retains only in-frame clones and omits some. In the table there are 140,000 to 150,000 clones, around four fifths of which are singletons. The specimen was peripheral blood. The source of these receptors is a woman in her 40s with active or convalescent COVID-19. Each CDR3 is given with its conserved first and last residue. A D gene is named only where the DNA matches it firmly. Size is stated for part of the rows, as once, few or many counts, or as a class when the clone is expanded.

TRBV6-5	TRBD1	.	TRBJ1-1	TGTGCCAGCAGTTCGGGGACAGGGTGGAAGAACACTGAAGCTTTCTTT	CASSSGTGWKNTEAFF
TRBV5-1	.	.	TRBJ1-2	TGCGCCAGCAGCTTGGGCTATTGGAGTAACTATGGCTACACCTTC	CASSLGYWSNYGYTF
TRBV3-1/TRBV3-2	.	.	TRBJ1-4	TGTGCCAGCAGCGGGGGGATCGGGGAAAAACTGTTTTTT	CASSGGIGEKLFF
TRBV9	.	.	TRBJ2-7	TGTGCCAGCAGCCCCCAGGGAAGCGAGCAGTACTTC	CASSPQGSEQYF
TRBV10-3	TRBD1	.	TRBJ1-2	TGTGCCATCAGTGAGGGACAGGAGGAAGGCTACACCTTC	CAISEGQEEGYTF
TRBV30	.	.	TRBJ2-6	TGTGCCTGGAGTGTACTGAGCTCTGGGGCCAACGTCCTGACTTTC	CAWSVLSSGANVLTF
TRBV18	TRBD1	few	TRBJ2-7	TGTGCCAGCTCACCCACGGGACAGGGGTCGGACGAGCAGTACTTC	CASSPTGQGSDEQYF
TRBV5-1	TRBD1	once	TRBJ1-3	TGCGCCAGCAGCCTGGACAGGGCTGGAAACACCATATATTTT	CASSLDRAGNTIYF
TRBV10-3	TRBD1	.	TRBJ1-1	TGTGCCATCAGCTCCTTCGGACAGGGTCCTTACATGAACACTGAAGCTTTCTTT	CAISSFGQGPYMNTEAFF
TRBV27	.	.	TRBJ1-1	TGTGCCAGCAGGGGAGTGGGGGGATACATGAACACTGAAGCTTTCTTT	CASRGVGGYMNTEAFF
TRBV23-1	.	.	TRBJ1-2	TGCGCCAGCAGTCAACCCCTTGGCAGGGACTATGGCTACACCTTC	CASSQPLGRDYGYTF
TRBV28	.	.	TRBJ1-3	TGTGCCAGCAGTCCTTCGCAGGGGATCTCTGGAAACACCATATATTTT	CASSPSQGISGNTIYF
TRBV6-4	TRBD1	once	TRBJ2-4	TGTGCCAGCAGTACTAAGACAGGGAGCATTCAGTACTTC	CASSTKTGSIQYF
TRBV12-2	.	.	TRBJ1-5	TGTGCAAGTCGCTCCCCGGGGACAGGGGGCGCGGGCGTTTTTATGAGCAATCAGCCCCAGCATTTT	CASRSPGTGGAGVFMSNQPQHF
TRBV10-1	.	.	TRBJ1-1	TGCGCCAGCAGCCCCCTACCTACCGTCGGGGACACTGAAGCTTTCTTT	CASSPLPTVGDTEAFF
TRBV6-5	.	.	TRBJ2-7	TGTGCCAGCAGCTCCGGGACACCCTACGAGCAGTACTTC	CASSSGTPYEQYF
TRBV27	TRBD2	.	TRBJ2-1	TGTGCCAGCAGTCGGCGGGGGATCACTGAAATCTTC	CASSRRGITEIF
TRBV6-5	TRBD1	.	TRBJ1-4	TGTGCCAGCAGCCAGACAGGGGGCGATGAAAAACTGTTTTTT	CASSQTGGDEKLFF
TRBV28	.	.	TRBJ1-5	TGTGCCAGCAGTTCCCCGAGGAATAGCAATCAGCCCCAGCATTTT	CASSSPRNSNQPQHF
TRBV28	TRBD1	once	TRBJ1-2	TGTGCCAGCAGTTCCCTTGGGACAGCCTACACCTTC	CASSSLGTAYTF
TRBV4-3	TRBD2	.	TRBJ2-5	TGCGCCAGCAGCCAAGGCCTAGCGGGAGAGGAAGAGACCCAGTACTTC	CASSQGLAGEEETQYF
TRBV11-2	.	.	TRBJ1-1	TGTGCCAGCAGCTTCACAGGGTCCACTGAAGCTTTCTTT	CASSFTGSTEAFF
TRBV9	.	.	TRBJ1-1	TGTGCCAGCAGCGTAGCCAGGAACACTGAAGCTTTCTTT	CASSVARNTEAFF
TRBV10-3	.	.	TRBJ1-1	TGTGCCATCAGTAAGAAAGGCCCTGAGCAGGGGAACACTGAAGCTTTCTTT	CAISKKGPEQGNTEAFF
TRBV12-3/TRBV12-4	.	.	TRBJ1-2	TGTGCCAGCAGTTGGGGGGAAGGCTATGGCTACACCTTC	CASSWGEGYGYTF
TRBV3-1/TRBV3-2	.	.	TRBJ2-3	TGTGCCAGCGGCCCCCAGCGCCCTAGCACAGATACGCAGTATTTT	CASGPQRPSTDTQYF
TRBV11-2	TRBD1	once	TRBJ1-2	TGTGCCAGCAGCAAAGGGACAGGGGGCGCGTATGGCTACACCTTC	CASSKGTGGAYGYTF
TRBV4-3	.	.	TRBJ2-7	TGCGCCAGCAGCCAAGATCCCGCGGGCAGTTACGAGCAGTACTTC	CASSQDPAGSYEQYF